This entry describes one T cell receptor (beta chain). Roughly 0.45 to 1 ug RNA was reverse transcribed with random hexamers. One entry per CDR3 protein results from TCRdb running MiXCR on the immunoSEQ multiplex PCR reads. The sample consists of about 130,000 distinct CDR3 sequences, 90% to 95% of them appearing once. The germline CDR1 and CDR2 sequences are SGHDN and FVKESK. J gave up 3 bases and V 1 base, and 15 bases lay outside the gene matches. The CDR3 runs to 19 residues. In blood CD8+ and CD4+ T cells, TCR beta underwent sequencing. Relapsing-remitting disease, either stable or active, was present in the multiple sclerosis controls, who were treatment-naive patients. FACS enriched CD8+ TEMRA cells, while bulk CD8+ and CD4+ were negatively isolated. This specimen comes from a study of CD8 T cells in Susac syndrome.

Sequencing input: CD8+ T cells from PBMCs. The source is a human donor with multiple sclerosis. V and J are TRBV14 and TRBJ2-7; 10 nucleotides agree with TRBD2. For the CDR3, the DNA is TGTGCCAGCAGCCAAGGAGGATCCCCCAGCGGGGGGGCTTTCTACGAGCAGTACTTC. Protein: CASSQGGSPSGGAFYEQYF.